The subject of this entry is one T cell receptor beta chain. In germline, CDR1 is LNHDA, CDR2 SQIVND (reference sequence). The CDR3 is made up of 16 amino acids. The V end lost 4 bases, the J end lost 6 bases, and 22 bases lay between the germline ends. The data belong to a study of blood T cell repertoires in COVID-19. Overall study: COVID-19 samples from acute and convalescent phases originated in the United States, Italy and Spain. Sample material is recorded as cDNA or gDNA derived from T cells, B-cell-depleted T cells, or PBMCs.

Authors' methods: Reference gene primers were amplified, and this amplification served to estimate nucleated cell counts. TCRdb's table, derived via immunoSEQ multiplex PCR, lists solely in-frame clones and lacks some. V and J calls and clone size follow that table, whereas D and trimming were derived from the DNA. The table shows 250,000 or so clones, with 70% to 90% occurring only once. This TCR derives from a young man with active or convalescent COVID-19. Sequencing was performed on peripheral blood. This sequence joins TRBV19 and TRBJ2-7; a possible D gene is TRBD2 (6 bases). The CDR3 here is CASSTLDQGGGAEQYF. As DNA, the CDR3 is TGTGCCAGTAGTACCCTTGACCAGGGCGGAGGGGCCGAGCAGTACTTC.